This T cell receptor (beta chain) was obtained from a study of Graves' ophthalmopathy and Graves' hyperthyroidism. Notes on the study in general: Also, most clonotypes expanded in the thyroid above 0.001 frequency appeared in blood. Ophthalmopathy progression was predicted by the model at about 70% sensitivity and 72% to 75% specificity.

The TCR beta CDR3 regions underwent amplification from RNA transcripts. HTBI-primed RT-PCR formed the first round, and a multiplex PCR formed the second. TCRdb re-analysed the multiplex PCR reads in MiXCR, keeping a single row per CDR3 protein. The table shows hundreds of thousands of distinct CDR3 sequences, with approximately 21% occurring only once. The V gene's germline CDR1 is MNHEY and CDR2 SVGEGT. This CDR3 spans 18 amino acids. Between the trimmed V and J ends, which lost 4 bases and 1 base, there was a span of 20 bases. Hyperthyroidism was considered stable when no ophthalmopathy appeared within 18 months of follow-up. As the starting material, around 9.1 ml of fresh peripheral blood yielded the PBMCs. With respect to this clonotype: The antigen is unknown.

This TCR came from a woman younger than 30 with stable Graves' hyperthyroidism. Some clones in this sample may be carry-over from other donors' samples. The chain joins TRBV6-2 or TRBV6-3 to TRBJ1-5, with unresolved D. What was sequenced was peripheral blood. CDR3 DNA: TGTGCCAGCAGTTTCCTTGTGGTCCCGGGGATGAGCAATCAGCCCCAGCATTTT. This sequence encodes CASSFLVVPGMSNQPQHF.